The rows below give T cell receptor beta chains drawn from one sample of a study of T-cell reconstitution after alpha-beta-depleted transplantation in children. MiXCR, run by TCRdb on the PCR reads, gives a single entry per CDR3 protein. The sample shows 440,000 or so distinct CDR3 sequences, roughly 43% of them seen only once. Sequences were derived from PBMCs, sampled before TCRalphabeta/CD19-depleted stem cell transplant. These receptors came from a girl aged 2 to 10 with aplastic anemia, due to receive a stem cell transplant. Each CDR3 is given with its conserved first and last residue. Each record gives: D gene, clone size, J gene, V gene, CDR3 length, CDR3 protein, CDR3 DNA. A D gene is named only where the DNA matches it firmly. The size of a clone is reported for some rows only, either as once, few or many, or as a class for expanded clones.

d_gene: NA
abundance: few
j_gene: TRBJ2-3
v_gene: TRBV4-2
len: 15
CDR3aa: CASSQGQRVGDTQYF
CDR3nt: TGTGCCAGCAGCCAAGGACAGCGCGTTGGAGATACGCAGTATTTT

d_gene: NA
abundance: NA
j_gene: TRBJ1-6
v_gene: TRBV6-5
len: 18
CDR3aa: CASSYPPEGHSDNSPLHF
CDR3nt: TGTGCCAGCAGTTACCCCCCAGAGGGGCATTCCGATAATTCACCCCTCCACTTT

d_gene: NA
abundance: NA
j_gene: TRBJ2-4
v_gene: TRBV6-6
len: 8
CDR3aa: CASSYSHF
CDR3nt: TGTGCCAGCAGTTACAGTCACTTC

d_gene: NA
abundance: NA
j_gene: TRBJ2-4
v_gene: TRBV18
len: 16
CDR3aa: CASSPPDGVAKNIQYF
CDR3nt: TGTGCCAGCTCACCACCTGATGGGGTAGCCAAAAACATTCAGTACTTC

d_gene: TRBD2
abundance: once
j_gene: TRBJ2-3
v_gene: TRBV20-1
len: 17
CDR3aa: CSARGGASGRAVDTQYF
CDR3nt: TGCAGTGCTAGGGGCGGGGCTAGCGGGAGGGCCGTAGATACGCAGTATTTT

d_gene: NA
abundance: NA
j_gene: TRBJ2-6
v_gene: TRBV11-2
len: 21
CDR3aa: CASPQPETEIRYPSGANVLTF
CDR3nt: TGTGCCAGCCCCCAGCCAGAGACAGAAATACGCTACCCATCTGGGGCCAACGTCCTGACTTTC

d_gene: TRBD1
abundance: NA
j_gene: TRBJ1-2
v_gene: TRBV6-1
len: 15
CDR3aa: CASSKGQSSPLGYTF
CDR3nt: TGTGCCAGCAGTAAGGGACAGAGTTCTCCTTTAGGCTACACCTTC

d_gene: NA
abundance: NA
j_gene: TRBJ2-3
v_gene: TRBV29-1
len: 12
CDR3aa: CSVPKGTDTQYF
CDR3nt: TGCAGCGTACCGAAGGGGACTGATACGCAGTATTTT

d_gene: NA
abundance: NA
j_gene: TRBJ2-2
v_gene: TRBV28
len: 11
CDR3aa: CASGGTGELFF
CDR3nt: TGTGCCAGCGGTGGGACCGGGGAGCTGTTTTTT

d_gene: TRBD2
abundance: NA
j_gene: TRBJ2-1
v_gene: TRBV12-3/TRBV12-4
len: 18
CDR3aa: CASSRPGLAFSSYNEQFF
CDR3nt: TGTGCCAGCAGCCGCCCGGGACTAGCGTTCAGCTCCTACAATGAGCAGTTCTTC

d_gene: NA
abundance: few
j_gene: TRBJ1-2
v_gene: TRBV10-2
len: 11
CDR3aa: CASSATDGYTF
CDR3nt: TGCGCCAGCAGTGCGACAGATGGCTACACCTTC

d_gene: TRBD1
abundance: few
j_gene: TRBJ1-4
v_gene: TRBV9
len: 13
CDR3aa: CASSVVQGGKLFF
CDR3nt: TGTGCCAGCAGCGTAGTTCAGGGGGGAAAACTGTTTTTT

d_gene: NA
abundance: NA
j_gene: TRBJ1-1
v_gene: TRBV6-1
len: 13
CDR3aa: CASSNNGVTEAFF
CDR3nt: TGTGCCAGCAGCAACAATGGGGTCACTGAAGCTTTCTTT

d_gene: TRBD1
abundance: NA
j_gene: TRBJ2-3
v_gene: TRBV15
len: 16
CDR3aa: CATSSYRDRLTDTQYF
CDR3nt: TGTGCCACCAGCAGCTACCGGGACAGGTTGACAGATACGCAGTATTTT

d_gene: TRBD2
abundance: NA
j_gene: TRBJ2-1
v_gene: TRBV15
len: 16
CDR3aa: CATSRDRLAGSDEQFF
CDR3nt: TGTGCCACCAGCAGAGATAGGCTAGCGGGATCGGATGAGCAGTTCTTC

d_gene: NA
abundance: many
j_gene: TRBJ1-1
v_gene: TRBV3-1
len: 15
CDR3aa: CASSQELHAQSEAFF
CDR3nt: TGTGCCAGCAGCCAAGAACTTCACGCCCAGTCTGAAGCTTTCTTT

d_gene: NA
abundance: NA
j_gene: TRBJ2-7
v_gene: TRBV29-1
len: 13
CDR3aa: CSVCRGDSYEQYF
CDR3nt: TGCAGCGTTTGTAGGGGGGATTCCTACGAGCAGTACTTC

d_gene: NA
abundance: NA
j_gene: TRBJ1-4
v_gene: TRBV12-3/TRBV12-4
len: 15
CDR3aa: CASSPTVATNEKLFF
CDR3nt: TGTGCCAGCAGTCCGACAGTGGCAACTAATGAAAAACTGTTTTTT

d_gene: TRBD1
abundance: many
j_gene: TRBJ2-2
v_gene: TRBV7-2
len: 17
CDR3aa: CASRRQGAVRGTGELFF
CDR3nt: TGTGCCAGCAGGAGACAGGGTGCGGTCCGAGGGACCGGGGAGCTGTTTTTT

d_gene: NA
abundance: NA
j_gene: TRBJ1-2
v_gene: TRBV20-1
len: 13
CDR3aa: CSDRVSSNYGYTF
CDR3nt: TGCAGTGATCGGGTGTCAAGTAACTATGGCTACACCTTC

d_gene: TRBD1
abundance: many
j_gene: TRBJ2-2
v_gene: TRBV18
len: 16
CDR3aa: CASSLGQGADTGELFF
CDR3nt: TGTGCCAGCTCACTCGGACAGGGGGCGGACACCGGGGAGCTGTTTTTT

d_gene: NA
abundance: many
j_gene: TRBJ1-1
v_gene: TRBV20-1
len: 13
CDR3aa: CSARGHSNTEAFF
CDR3nt: TGCAGTGCTCGGGGACATTCGAACACTGAAGCTTTCTTT

d_gene: TRBD2
abundance: NA
j_gene: TRBJ2-3
v_gene: TRBV27
len: 15
CDR3aa: CASWGGRGNTDTQYF
CDR3nt: TGTGCCAGCTGGGGCGGGCGGGGGAACACAGATACGCAGTATTTT

d_gene: NA
abundance: many
j_gene: TRBJ1-2
v_gene: TRBV10-2
len: 12
CDR3aa: CASSESTDGYTF
CDR3nt: TGCGCCAGCAGTGAGTCCACGGATGGCTACACCTTC

d_gene: NA
abundance: few
j_gene: TRBJ2-1
v_gene: TRBV15
len: 14
CDR3aa: CATSREAGENEQFF
CDR3nt: TGTGCCACCAGCAGAGAAGCAGGGGAAAATGAGCAGTTCTTC

d_gene: NA
abundance: NA
j_gene: TRBJ2-7
v_gene: TRBV20-1
len: 12
CDR3aa: CSATGTAYEQYF
CDR3nt: TGCAGTGCTACCGGGACGGCCTACGAGCAGTACTTC

d_gene: NA
abundance: NA
j_gene: TRBJ2-6
v_gene: TRBV7-2
len: 16
CDR3aa: CASSLMDAPGANVLTF
CDR3nt: TGTGCCAGCAGCTTAATGGACGCCCCTGGGGCCAACGTCCTGACTTTC

d_gene: TRBD2
abundance: NA
j_gene: TRBJ2-5
v_gene: TRBV20-1
len: 15
CDR3aa: CSARPGTSGTETQYF
CDR3nt: TGCAGTGCTAGACCCGGGACTAGCGGAACAGAGACCCAGTACTTC

d_gene: NA
abundance: many
j_gene: TRBJ1-2
v_gene: TRBV3-1
len: 15
CDR3aa: CASSQLTGTSYGYTF
CDR3nt: TGTGCCAGCAGCCAGCTGACAGGAACTTCCTATGGCTACACCTTC

d_gene: TRBD2
abundance: few
j_gene: TRBJ2-1
v_gene: TRBV4-1
len: 18
CDR3aa: CASSQVSLQLAVYNEQFF
CDR3nt: TGCGCCAGCAGCCAAGTCTCCCTCCAACTAGCGGTATACAATGAGCAGTTCTTC

d_gene: TRBD1
abundance: many
j_gene: TRBJ2-7
v_gene: TRBV29-1
len: 12
CDR3aa: CSVKDRVYEQYF
CDR3nt: TGCAGCGTTAAGGACAGGGTCTACGAGCAGTACTTC

d_gene: TRBD1
abundance: NA
j_gene: TRBJ1-4
v_gene: TRBV6-5
len: 18
CDR3aa: CASSLATGTGAHNEKLFF
CDR3nt: TGTGCCAGCAGCTTAGCCACCGGGACAGGGGCTCATAATGAAAAACTGTTTTTT

d_gene: NA
abundance: many
j_gene: TRBJ2-1
v_gene: TRBV9
len: 17
CDR3aa: CASSLDPLPSTLNEQFF
CDR3nt: TGTGCCAGCAGCCTAGATCCTCTACCCTCTACTTTGAATGAGCAGTTCTTC

d_gene: NA
abundance: NA
j_gene: TRBJ2-7
v_gene: TRBV7-7
len: 14
CDR3aa: CASSPGIWGYEQYF
CDR3nt: TGTGCCAGCAGTCCAGGGATATGGGGCTACGAGCAGTACTTC

d_gene: NA
abundance: many
j_gene: TRBJ2-7
v_gene: TRBV10-3
len: 13
CDR3aa: CAIRVAVPYEQYF
CDR3nt: TGTGCCATCAGGGTCGCAGTTCCCTACGAGCAGTACTTC

d_gene: NA
abundance: many
j_gene: TRBJ2-3
v_gene: TRBV12-3/TRBV12-4
len: 14
CDR3aa: CASSLRGGPDTQYF
CDR3nt: TGTGCCAGCAGTTTGAGGGGCGGGCCAGATACGCAGTATTTT

d_gene: TRBD2
abundance: NA
j_gene: TRBJ2-3
v_gene: TRBV4-2
len: 18
CDR3aa: CASSPLRASGTSTDTQYF
CDR3nt: TGTGCCAGCAGCCCCCTCCGGGCTAGCGGGACTAGCACAGATACGCAGTATTTT

d_gene: TRBD1
abundance: NA
j_gene: TRBJ2-1
v_gene: TRBV7-9
len: 15
CDR3aa: CASSSRDSFDNEQFF
CDR3nt: TGTGCCAGCAGCTCCCGGGACAGTTTTGACAATGAGCAGTTCTTC

d_gene: NA
abundance: many
j_gene: TRBJ2-1
v_gene: TRBV20-1
len: 14
CDR3aa: CSAGRDDFHNEQFF
CDR3nt: TGCAGTGCGGGACGGGACGATTTTCACAATGAGCAGTTCTTC

d_gene: TRBD2
abundance: NA
j_gene: TRBJ2-7
v_gene: TRBV18
len: 18
CDR3aa: CASSPVTSAGVGSYEQYF
CDR3nt: TGTGCCAGCTCACCAGTGACTAGCGCCGGGGTCGGATCCTACGAGCAGTACTTC

d_gene: TRBD1
abundance: NA
j_gene: TRBJ2-2
v_gene: TRBV27
len: 17
CDR3aa: CASTPLGTGVNTGELFF
CDR3nt: TGTGCCAGCACCCCATTGGGGACAGGGGTGAACACCGGGGAGCTGTTTTTT

d_gene: NA
abundance: NA
j_gene: TRBJ1-2
v_gene: TRBV28
len: 16
CDR3aa: CASSSSRVGGVHGYTF
CDR3nt: TGTGCCAGCAGTTCCTCACGGGTGGGGGGGGTGCATGGCTACACCTTC

d_gene: TRBD2
abundance: NA
j_gene: TRBJ2-5
v_gene: TRBV29-1
len: 16
CDR3aa: CSVEASGTSGTETQYF
CDR3nt: TGCAGCGTTGAAGCCTCCGGGACTAGCGGGACAGAGACCCAGTACTTC

d_gene: NA
abundance: once
j_gene: TRBJ1-1
v_gene: TRBV10-3
len: 13
CDR3aa: CAISAAGNTEAFF
CDR3nt: TGTGCCATCAGTGCAGCCGGGAACACTGAAGCTTTCTTT

d_gene: NA
abundance: NA
j_gene: TRBJ1-2
v_gene: TRBV6-1
len: 13
CDR3aa: CASSRGTNYGYTF
CDR3nt: TGTGCCAGCAGCAGGGGAACAAACTATGGCTACACCTTC